This entry is about one T cell receptor (beta chain). The data are from a study of blood T cell repertoires in COVID-19. About the study: From the United States, Italy and Spain came samples of acute and convalescent COVID-19.

In the original processing: It was from reference gene primer amplification that nucleated cell counts were estimated. Sequenced by immunoSEQ multiplex PCR; TCRdb stores in-frame clones only, minus some. From that table come the V and J calls and clone size; the DNA was used to work out D and trimming. The table lists about 270,000 clones, 75% to 85% of them singletons. Per the germline V gene, CDR1 is MNHEY and CDR2 is SVGAGI. The CDR3 is 14 amino acids. The J segment lost 1 base and the V segment lost 6 bases, leaving 4 bases of the junction unmatched. Those who participated ranged in age from roughly 18 to 89 years and resided in about two dozen US areas. Assignments of participants to cohorts depended upon their own reported clinical history.

This clonotype was obtained from a woman between 45 and 60 years old with acute COVID-19. Material for sequencing was PBMCs or T cells enriched from blood (not recorded which). This chain connects TRBV6-5 to TRBJ2-7; TRBD1 agrees at 9 bases. This CDR3 is CASRSGTGSYEQYF. The CDR3 DNA follows: TGTGCCAGCAGGTCCGGGACAGGGTCCTACGAGCAGTACTTC.